The 9 T cell receptor beta chains below all came from one sample that was sequenced in a study of cytomegalovirus exposure and HLA in healthy donors. Sequencing was performed with immunoSEQ multiplex PCR; in TCRdb, only in-frame clones are kept and a portion is missing. The sample has just over 80,000 clones, approximately 96% seen once. Sequenced input: PBMCs. The receptors were gathered from a woman aged 18 to 35 in good health and CMV-seronegative.

V gene TRBV13 combines with J gene TRBJ2-1; 10 bases align to TRBD2. Losses at the gene ends were 5 bases for V and 4 bases for J; bases not matched to a gene: 5. CDR3 length: 15 residues. Looked up from germline, CDR1 is PRHDT and CDR2 is FYEKMQ (reference sequence). CDR3 sequence (DNA): TGTGCCAGCAGCCGGTCGACTAGCGGGTACAATGAGCAGTTCTTC. Protein sequence: CASSRSTSGYNEQFF.

The CDR3 reads CASSLGRGSNQPQHF. As DNA, the CDR3 is TGTGCCAGCAGCTTAGGCCGCGGTAGCAATCAGCCCCAGCATTTT. The rearrangement joins TRBV13 to TRBJ1-5; D gene uncertain. CDR1 and CDR2 (germline): PRHDT, FYEKMQ (reference sequence). This CDR3 contains 15 residues. V lost 0 bases and J 0 bases, leaving 6 bases between the germline ends.

This chain connects TRBV10-1 to TRBJ2-7, with D possibly being TRBD1 (5 bases). The V end lost 5 bases, the J end lost 3 bases, and 11 bases lay between the germline ends. The CDR3 sequence is 13 residues long. Germline lookup yields CDR1 WNHNN and CDR2 SYGVQD (reference sequence). CDR3 in amino acids: CASSPGFDYEQYF. The CDR3 DNA sequence: TGCGCCAGCAGTCCAGGGTTCGACTACGAGCAGTACTTC.

The chain carries TRBV30 and TRBJ1-6; maybe TRBD1 (6 bases). This CDR3 contains 14 residues. Germline assignment: CDR1 GTSNPN and CDR2 SVGIG (reference sequence). With 5 bases removed from V and 8 bases from J, the gap between germline ends came to 16 bases. DNA for the CDR3: TGTGCCTGGCAGGGGAGTGCAGGCTATTCACCCCTCCACTTT. It encodes CAWQGSAGYSPLHF.

The rearrangement joins TRBV9 to TRBJ2-1; 8 positions match TRBD2. The CDR3 spans 14 residues. Germline trimming cut 0 bases from V and 5 bases from J; bases unmatched to any gene: 1. Germline assignment: CDR1 SGDLS and CDR2 YYNGEE. The CDR3 spells CASSVGAGDNEQFF. The DNA of the CDR3 is TGTGCCAGCAGCGTAGGAGCGGGGGACAATGAGCAGTTCTTC. Full variable domain (rest looked up from reference TRBV9 and TRBJ2-1): DSGVTQTPKHLITATGQRVTLRCSPRSGDLSVYWYQQSLDQGLQFLIQYYNGEERAKGNILERFSAQQFPDLHSELNLSSLELGDSALYFCASSVGAGDNEQFFGPGTRLTVL.

This chain joins TRBV5-6 and TRBJ2-1, with D perhaps TRBD2 (6 bases). CDR3 length equals 15 residues. The germline V gene encodes CDR1 SGHDT and CDR2 YYEEEE. V shed 7 bases and J shed 3 bases, with 17 bases lying between them. CDR3: CASRARLGLYNEQFF. The CDR3 region has the DNA TGTGCCAGCCGGGCAAGACTGGGACTCTACAATGAGCAGTTCTTC.

The chain links TRBV2 to TRBJ1-5; no firm D call. The V end lost 2 bases, the J end lost 3 bases, and 8 bases lay between the germline ends. The CDR3 consists of 14 residues. Germline V gene lookup returns CDR1 SNHLY and CDR2 FYNNEI. The chain's CDR3 is CASSEFGPNQPQHF. The DNA of the CDR3 is TGTGCCAGCAGTGAATTTGGGCCCAATCAGCCCCAGCATTTT.

The V gene is TRBV7-7, the J gene TRBJ2-1, with 11 bases identical to TRBD2. Looked up from germline, CDR1 is SSHAT and CDR2 is FNYEAQ (reference sequence). After removal of 1 base from V and 2 bases from J, the junction contained 1 base not matched to a gene. The CDR3 contains 16 residues. The CDR3 DNA is TGTGCCAGCAGCTTAGTAGCGGGAGGGCCCTACAATGAGCAGTTCTTC. Its protein is CASSLVAGGPYNEQFF.

This clone was detected only once. The genes are TRBV5-4 and TRBJ2-1; 8 nucleotides align to TRBD2. Germline CDR1 and CDR2: SGHNT and YYREEE (reference sequence). The CDR3 is 18 amino acids. With V trimmed by 0 bases and J by 7 bases, 15 bases remained unmatched. This CDR3 is CASSLGVLTSGSGNEQFF. The CDR3 nucleotides are TGTGCCAGCAGCTTGGGGGTACTAACCAGCGGGAGTGGTAATGAGCAGTTCTTC.